This T cell receptor (beta chain) was profiled in a study of blood T cell repertoires in COVID-19 (dated by TCRdb to the early 2020s). Describing the broader study: Samples from collaborators originated in the United States, Italy and Spain and spanned both the acute and convalescent phases of COVID-19. The material from the prospective study consisted of cDNA or gDNA derived from T cells, B-cell-depleted T cells, or PBMCs. Deeply sampled blood TCRbeta repertoires from subjects exposed to, actively infected with, or recovered from COVID-19 were included in the dataset. The repertoires were released in a freely available public database meant as a resource for research on the immune response to SARS-CoV-2. Samples were obtained from the ongoing ImmuneRACE study (first 160 participants) and from 1,200 or so subjects provided by 6 global collaborators. Nearly every sample came with metadata listing a de-identified subject ID, COVID-19 status, age in years and sex. Where HLA class I and class II types were available, the types were taken from metadata supplied by the sample provider, not from assay-based typing. On the study overall, not on this receptor specifically: Clinical and demographic metadata were provided uncurated, with the amount varying by source and participant.

Participants in the prospective study were enrolled through a virtual design, were aged roughly 18 to 100 years, and lived in some 24 United States geographic areas. To assign participants to cohorts, the prospective study relied on clinical history that participants themselves reported in a screening survey and a study questionnaire. Each participant in the prospective study had whole blood, serum and a nasopharyngeal or oropharyngeal swab collected by mobile phlebotomists. Participants in the prospective study had the option to provide additional blood draws and questionnaires over a 2-month period. Before DNA extraction, prospective study blood samples were shipped either frozen or at room temperature. With respect to this clone: Its antigen is not yet known. Base qualities were left out, and no much larger clone turns up one base away.

The immunoSEQ Assay, a bias-controlled multiplex PCR, was used to amplify TCRbeta CDR3 regions from genomic DNA. On the study's bioinformatics: Nucleated cell counts per sample were estimated from amplification of reference gene primers within the assay. Sequence reads were collapsed and filtered to measure the absolute abundance of every unique TCRbeta CDR3 rearrangement. Productive Simpson clonality was computed per sample as the square root of Simpson's diversity index over productive rearrangements. This is the immuneACCESS table as TCRdb keeps it, with only in-frame sequences that have V and J called. A part of the clones is gone; compared with another copy, unresolved V genes explain less than half, and the rest is unexplained. The DNA gave D and trimming, while V, J and clone size come from that table. The sample table lists around 450,000 clones, nearly 90% of them with a count of one. Nearly 2% of the sample rests with the top ten.

This sequence originates from a young woman with acute COVID-19. Sequencing used PBMCs or T cells enriched from blood (not recorded which).

The DNA reads TGTGCCAGCAGTCAGACAGGGTTCTATGGCTACACCTTC. Its coded protein is CASSQTGFYGYTF. In this chain, TRBV6-5 is recombined with TRBJ1-2, with 7 junctional bases fitting TRBD1. Here V drops 5 bases and J drops 4 bases, and the junction holds 4 bases not matched to any gene. There are 13 amino acids in the CDR3, from cysteine to phenylalanine inclusive. The DNA shown is the 39-base CDR3, in frame from base 1. Based on the germline V gene, the CDR1 and CDR2 sequences are MNHEY and SVGAGI.